This T cell receptor beta chain was captured by sequencing in a study of PD-1 blockade in classical Hodgkin lymphoma. Study as a whole: Patients were infused with nivolumab 3 mg/kg every 2 weeks. The study's findings and limits: Nivolumab initiated under 1 year post-ASCT led to patient exclusion. CD4+ TCR diversity climbed significantly by C4D1, unlike CD8+ TCR diversity.

Sample time point: cycle 4 day 1 (C4D1), after about 6 weeks of nivolumab. Each patient's relapse followed autologous stem cell transplantation, and brentuximab vedotin exposure varied. Best responses fell into complete response, partial response or progressive disease. A word on this clone: Its target is not known.

Here immunoSEQ multiplex PCR was the method, and the copy in TCRdb shows in-frame clones only, minus some. This table has 6,500 to 8,500 clones, around 88% appearing once. The sequencing here drew on peripheral blood mononuclear cells (PBMCs), taken before the fourth cycle of nivolumab. The TCR was taken from a human donor with classical Hodgkin lymphoma.

This CDR3 reads CASSALAGVTEQFF. CDR3 coding DNA: TGCGCCAGCAGTGCACTAGCGGGAGTGACTGAGCAGTTCTTC. The chain carries TRBV10-1 and TRBJ2-1; 11 positions match TRBD2. Per germline, CDR1 WNHNN and CDR2 SYGVQD (reference sequence). The CDR3 has 14 amino acids. The junction had 5 bases not matched to a gene; V was cut back by 4 bases and J by 9 bases.